Each of the 3 T cell receptor beta chains below was sequenced from the same sample in a study (dated by TCRdb to between 2015 and 2016). Library prep was done by RT-PCR. The sample was run on an Illumina MiSeq. TCRdb applied fastp at Q25 and MiXCR to the public reads, then kept only in-frame beta chains. Under each unique CDR3 protein, matching rows form one entry showing the most common genes and DNA. Present in this sample are about 6,100 distinct CDR3 sequences, roughly nine tenths of which were seen just once. The ten largest clones take up roughly 7.7% of the sample. Sequenced input: memory CD4+ T cells from blood. The receptors originated from a female donor in good health, serving as a healthy control.

As regards this clonotype: This beta chain lies outside the target of a library built for alpha chains; its clone size means little. The chain uses TRBV20-1 and TRBJ1-1; D uncertain. The CDR3 has 10 residues. Germline V gene data show CDR1 as DFQATT and CDR2 as SNEGSKA (reference sequence). The V gene lost 5 bases and the J gene lost 10 bases, with 11 bases spanning the gap. The CDR3 DNA follows: TGCAGTGCTTGGAAGTCTACAGCTTTCTTT. The encoded protein is CSAWKSTAFF.

On this clonotype itself: Since the library was made to target alpha chains, this beta chain is a stray read and its abundance is not meaningful. The rearrangement joins TRBV28 to TRBJ2-3; D unresolved. Trimming removed 4 bases from V and 2 bases from J, with 13 bases in between. The CDR3 length is 15 residues. Germline V gene data show CDR1 as MDHEN and CDR2 as SYDVKM. This CDR3 reads CASSSPPTNTDTQYF. The CDR3 DNA is TGTGCCAGCAGTTCTCCGCCGACCAACACAGATACGCAGTATTTT. Complete variable domain (other parts from reference TRBV28 and TRBJ2-3): DVKVTQSSRYLVKRTGEKVFLECVQDMDHENMFWYRQDPGLGLRLIYFSYDVKMKEKGDIPEGYSVSREKKERFSLILESASTNQTSMYLCASSSPPTNTDTQYFGPGTRLTVL.

Concerning this clonotype itself: Because the library targeted alpha chains, this beta chain is an off-target read whose size means little. The rearrangement joins TRBV28 to TRBJ2-5; possibly TRBD1 for D (6 bases). The CDR3 has 14 amino acids. V lost 6 bases and J 5 bases, leaving 16 bases between the germline ends. Germline-derived CDR1 and CDR2 are MDHEN and SYDVKM. The CDR3 sequence: CASSRPTGMETQYF. The CDR3 nucleotides are TGTGCCAGCAGCCGACCCACAGGGATGGAGACCCAGTACTTC. The variable domain in full, completed from reference TRBV28 and TRBJ2-5, reads DVKVTQSSRYLVKRTGEKVFLECVQDMDHENMFWYRQDPGLGLRLIYFSYDVKMKEKGDIPEGYSVSREKKERFSLILESASTNQTSMYLCASSRPTGMETQYFGPGTRLLVL.